The clone carrying this TCR beta chain was seen just once. Its antigen is not identified. Specified time point: cycle 4 day 1 (C4D1), after 6 weeks of nivolumab. There was relapse after autologous stem cell transplantation in every patient, and there was variation in brentuximab vedotin exposure. Best responses included complete response and partial response; otherwise, the best response was progressive disease. This entry belongs to a study of PD-1 blockade in classical Hodgkin lymphoma. On the study more broadly: Patients had nivolumab dosed at 3 mg/kg, delivered intravenously every 2 weeks.

The assay was immunoSEQ multiplex PCR, and TCRdb's table has in-frame clones only and misses some. The sample consists of around 65,000 clones, roughly nine tenths of them appearing once. Overall study results and limits: Compared with healthy donors, newly diagnosed patients reportedly showed lower baseline TCR diversity.

The V and J ends lost 4 bases and 5 bases, in that order; junction bases with no gene match: 7. The CDR3 runs to 16 residues. The germline V gene encodes CDR1 SGHRS and CDR2 YFSETQ. Sequenced here: peripheral blood mononuclear cells (PBMCs), sampled before the fourth cycle of nivolumab. This chain joins TRBV5-1 and TRBJ2-1; 12 positions agree with TRBD2. The TCR was taken from a human donor with classical Hodgkin lymphoma. The CDR3, as DNA: TGCGCCAGCAGCGAACTAGCGGGGGGCATGAACAATGAGCAGTTCTTC. The encoded protein is CASSELAGGMNNEQFF.